This T cell receptor beta chain was captured by sequencing in a study of blood T cell repertoires in COVID-19. Those enrolled, adults aged 18 to 89 years, came from some 23 US areas. Each participant's cohort was designated according to participant-reported clinical history. Germline lookup yields CDR1 SGHTA and CDR2 FQGTGA. The CDR3 loop spans 15 amino acids. Trimming stripped 2 bases from V and 0 bases from J, with 10 bases between. Methods used by the authors: From reference gene primer amplification, estimates of nucleated cell counts were derived. Profiled with immunoSEQ multiplex PCR; TCRdb holds only in-frame clones, not every one. That table is the source of V, J and clone size, and D and trimming were worked out from the DNA. This sample has about 220,000 clones, with approximately 80% found just once.

The chain uses TRBV7-3 and TRBJ1-2; D remains ambiguous. The sequence was collected from a woman between 40 and 55 years old with acute COVID-19. The material sequenced was PBMCs or T cells enriched from blood (not recorded which). CDR3 bases: TGTGCCAGCAGCTTATTCGGGTCCCCTAACTATGGCTACACCTTC. Translated: CASSLFGSPNYGYTF. Looking up the rest from reference TRBV7-3 and TRBJ1-2 gives the full variable domain: GAGVSQTPSNKVTEKGKYVELRCDPISGHTALYWYRQSLGQGPEFLIYFQGTGAADDSGLPNDRFFAVRPEGSVSTLKIQRTERGDSAVYLCASSLFGSPNYGYTFGSGTRLTVV.